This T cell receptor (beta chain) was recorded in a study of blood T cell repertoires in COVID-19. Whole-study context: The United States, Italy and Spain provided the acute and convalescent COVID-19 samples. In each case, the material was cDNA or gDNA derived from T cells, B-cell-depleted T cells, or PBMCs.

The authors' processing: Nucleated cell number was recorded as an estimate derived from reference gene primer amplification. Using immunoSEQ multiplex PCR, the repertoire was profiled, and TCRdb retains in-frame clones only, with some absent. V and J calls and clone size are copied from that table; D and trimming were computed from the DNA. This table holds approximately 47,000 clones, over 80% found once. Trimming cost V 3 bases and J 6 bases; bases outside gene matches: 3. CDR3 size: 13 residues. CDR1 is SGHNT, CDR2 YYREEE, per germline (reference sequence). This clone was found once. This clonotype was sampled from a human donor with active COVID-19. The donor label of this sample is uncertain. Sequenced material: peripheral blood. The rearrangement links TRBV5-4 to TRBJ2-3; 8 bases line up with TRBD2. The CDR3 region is CASSSAGEDTQYF. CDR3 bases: TGTGCCAGCAGCTCAGCGGGGGAGGATACGCAGTATTTT.